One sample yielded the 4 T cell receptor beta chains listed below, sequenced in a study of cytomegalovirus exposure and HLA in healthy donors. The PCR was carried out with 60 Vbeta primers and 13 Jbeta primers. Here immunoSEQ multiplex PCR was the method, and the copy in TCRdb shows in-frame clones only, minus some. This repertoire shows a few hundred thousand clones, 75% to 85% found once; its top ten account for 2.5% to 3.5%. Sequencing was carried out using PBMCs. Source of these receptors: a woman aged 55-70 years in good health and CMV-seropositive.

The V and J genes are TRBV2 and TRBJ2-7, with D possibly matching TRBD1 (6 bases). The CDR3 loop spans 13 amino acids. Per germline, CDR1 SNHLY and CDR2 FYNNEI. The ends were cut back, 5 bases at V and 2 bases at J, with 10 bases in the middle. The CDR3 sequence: CASSKQGPYEQYF. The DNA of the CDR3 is TGTGCCAGCAGTAAACAGGGCCCCTACGAGCAGTACTTC. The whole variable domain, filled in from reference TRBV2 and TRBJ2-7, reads EPEVTQTPSHQVTQMGQEVILRCVPISNHLYFYWYRQILGQKVEFLVSFYNNEISEKSEIFDDQFSVERPDGSNFTLKIRSTKLEDSAMYFCASSKQGPYEQYFGPGTRLTVT.

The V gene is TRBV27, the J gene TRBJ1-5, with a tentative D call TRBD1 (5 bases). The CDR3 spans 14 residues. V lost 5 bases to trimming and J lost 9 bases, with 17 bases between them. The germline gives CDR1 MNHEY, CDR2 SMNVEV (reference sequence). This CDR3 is CASSTQGFYGPQHF. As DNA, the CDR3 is TGTGCCAGCAGTACTCAGGGATTTTACGGGCCCCAGCATTTT.

CDR3 residues: CASSSGTSPGANVLTF. Written as DNA, the CDR3 is TGCGCCAGCAGCTCAGGGACTAGCCCTGGGGCCAACGTCCTGACTTTC. The chain joins TRBV5-1 to TRBJ2-6; 9 bases match TRBD2. J gave up 2 bases and V 3 bases, and 3 bases lay outside the gene matches. The V gene's germline CDR1 is SGHRS and CDR2 YFSETQ. The CDR3 has 16 residues.

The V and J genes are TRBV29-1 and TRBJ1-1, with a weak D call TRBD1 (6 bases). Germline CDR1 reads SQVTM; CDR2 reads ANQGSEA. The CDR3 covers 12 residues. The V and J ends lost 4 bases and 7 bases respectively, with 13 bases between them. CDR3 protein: CSVAQQGIEAFF. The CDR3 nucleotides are TGCAGCGTTGCCCAACAGGGAATTGAAGCTTTCTTT.